This TCR beta chain is from a study of CD8+ T cells in alopecia areata. Points from the study as a whole: Shared TCR sequences were less clear between patients than in mice, possibly partly from HLA diversity.

A note on this clone: The antigen is undetermined.

The germline gives CDR1 SGHRS, CDR2 YFSETQ. V was clipped by 3 bases and J by 0 bases, with 13 bases between them. The CDR3 runs to 17 residues. RNA was isolated and reverse transcribed to cDNA, the sequencing template. The repertoire was sequenced with immunoSEQ multiplex PCR; TCRdb's copy has only in-frame clones and lacks some. The sample has 200,000 or so clones; roughly 50% are singletons. This clonotype originated in a human donor in good health. The V call is TRBV5-1, the J call TRBJ2-6; D is ambiguous. Sequencing was carried out using CD8+ T cells sorted from blood. CDR3 loop: CASSSRTVSSGANVLTF. In nucleotides, the CDR3 is TGCGCCAGCAGCTCAAGGACGGTCAGCTCTGGGGCCAACGTCCTGACTTTC. Together with reference TRBV5-1 and TRBJ2-6, the CDR3 gives the full variable domain: KAGVTQTPRYLIKTRGQQVTLSCSPISGHRSVSWYQQTPGQGLQFLFEYFSETQRNKGNFPGRFSGRQFSNSRSEMNVSTLELGDSALYLCASSSRTVSSGANVLTFGAGSRLTVL.